These 13 T cell receptor beta chains came from one sample sequenced in a study of sequential checkpoint blockade in melanoma (dated by TCRdb to the late 2010s). This sample's treatment or condition label indicates: randomized to nivolumab then ipilimumab (arm A) or the reverse (arm B). The protocol used for the library was the immunoSEQ multiplex PCR assay. This immuneACCESS table, as held by TCRdb, lists in-frame sequences with V and J called but not all clones. Of the missing ones, under half trace to an unresolved V gene in checked studies; the others have no known cause. A total of just over 15,000 clones appear in this sample, 70% to 85% of them only once. The ten biggest clones cover approximately 31% of the sample. The material was CD8+ T cells sorted from blood (inferred from file names), obtained from a patient given nivolumab and ipilimumab in sequence. Receptor source: a human donor with melanoma.

In this sample, this clone turned up a few times. The rearrangement joins TRBV7-8 to TRBJ1-3, with TRBD1 as a possible D gene (5 bases). Germline V gives CDR1 SGHVS, CDR2 FQNEAQ. V shed 0 bases and J shed 2 bases, with 8 bases lying between them. The CDR3 consists of 15 residues. This CDR3 reads CASSLASGAGNTIYF. The CDR3, as DNA: TGTGCCAGCAGCTTAGCGTCGGGGGCTGGAAACACCATATATTTT.

Judged by abundance, this clone is large. The chain is built from TRBV6-6 and TRBJ2-1; TRBD1 is a possible D gene (5 bases). V lost 7 bases, J lost 5 bases, and 18 bases lay in between. In germline, CDR1 is MNHNY, CDR2 SVGAGI (reference sequence). This CDR3 is 15 amino acids long. The DNA of the CDR3 is TGTGCCAGCACCAGGCGACAGAAACTAAACAATGAGCAGTTCTTC. Translating it yields CASTRRQKLNNEQFF.

The chain joins TRBV7-8 to TRBJ1-1; 7 nucleotides agree with TRBD1. The CDR3 is 17 residues long. CDR1 is SGHVS and CDR2 is FQNEAQ in the germline V gene. V was clipped by 5 bases and J by 2 bases; unmatched bases: 14. CDR3 sequence (DNA): TGTGCCAGCAGCCAAAGGGGGCGAATTGTGGTAAACACTGAAGCTTTCTTT. This translates into CASSQRGRIVVNTEAFF.

The V call is TRBV5-6, the J call TRBJ2-2; 10 bases agree with TRBD1. CDR3 length: 15 residues. V lost 3 bases to trimming and J lost 6 bases; unmatched junction nucleotides: 5. Germline CDR1 is SGHDT and CDR2 is YYEEEE. CDR3 sequence (DNA): TGTGCCAGCAGCTGGGACGGGACAGGGGCCGGGGAGCTGTTTTTT. This codes for CASSWDGTGAGELFF. Full variable domain (missing parts from reference TRBV5-6 and TRBJ2-2): DAGVTQSPTHLIKTRGQQVTLRCSPKSGHDTVSWYQQALGQGPQFIFQYYEEEERQRGNFPDRFSGHQFPNYSSELNVNALLLGDSALYLCASSWDGTGAGELFFGEGSRLTVL.

The chain links TRBV30 to TRBJ2-3; 12 positions match TRBD2. V was clipped by 1 base and J by 14 bases; unmatched bases: 7. The CDR3 consists of 13 residues. CDR1 is GTSNPN, CDR2 SVGIG, per germline (reference sequence). CDR3 sequence (DNA): TGTGCCTGGAGTGCTAGCGGGGGGGCCGAGCTGTATTTT. Amino acid sequence: CAWSASGGAELYF. Full variable domain (rest looked up from reference TRBV30 and TRBJ2-3): SQTIHQWPATLVQPVGSPLSLECTVEGTSNPNLYWYRQAAGRGLQLLFYSVGIGQISSEVPQNLSASRPQDRQFILSSKKLLLSDSGFYLCAWSASGGAELYFGPGTRLTVL.

The V gene is TRBV13, the J gene TRBJ1-2; TRBD1 matches at 7 bases. The CDR3 sequence is 17 residues long. CDR1 and CDR2 from the germline V gene are PRHDT and FYEKMQ (reference sequence). V was clipped by 5 bases and J by 1 base; unmatched bases: 13. The CDR3 DNA reads TGTGCCAGCAGCCGACAAGGACAGGACCCTATTAACTATGGCTACACCTTC. It encodes CASSRQGQDPINYGYTF.

The V and J genes are TRBV7-8 and TRBJ2-7, with 11 bases identical to TRBD2. This CDR3 is built from 15 residues. J lost 2 bases, V lost 5 bases, and 5 bases had no gene match. CDR1 and CDR2 from the germline V gene are SGHVS and FQNEAQ. The CDR3 region has the DNA TGTGCCAGCAGCGGTACGGGACTAGCGGCCTACGAGCAGTACTTC. Translating gives CASSGTGLAAYEQYF.

The CDR3: CASSLDGGGNTIYF. The CDR3 DNA reads as TGTGCCAGCAGTTTGGACGGCGGGGGAAACACCATATATTTT. The chain combines TRBV27 with TRBJ1-3; no clear D gene. Between the trimmed V and J ends, which lost 3 bases and 4 bases, there was a span of 10 bases. The CDR3 length is 14 residues. Germline assignment: CDR1 MNHEY and CDR2 SMNVEV (reference sequence).

The chain joins TRBV6-4 to TRBJ1-2, with a tentative D call TRBD1 (6 bases). Germline V CDR1 and CDR2: MRHNA, SNTAGT. Deletions cut 0 bases from V and 6 bases from J, with 11 bases between. CDR3 length: 14 residues. The CDR3 reads CASSDSRTDDGYTF. DNA for the CDR3: TGTGCCAGCAGTGACTCTAGGACAGATGATGGCTACACCTTC.

The chain carries TRBV28 and TRBJ2-7; the match to TRBD2 covers 9 bases. The CDR3 runs to 14 residues. CDR1 and CDR2 (germline): MDHEN, SYDVKM. The trim removed 4 bases at V and 3 bases at J, leaving 4 bases unmatched. CDR3: CASSWGLAGYEQYF. Written as DNA, the CDR3 is TGTGCCAGCAGTTGGGGACTAGCAGGCTACGAGCAGTACTTC.

This clone was detected a few times. This chain uses TRBV25-1 with TRBJ1-3; 12 bases are shared with TRBD1. V gave up 4 bases and J gave up 1 base; unmatched junction bases: 5. The CDR3 is 17 residues long. Germline V lookup: CDR1 MGHDK, CDR2 SYGVNS. CDR3 DNA sequence: TGTGCCAGCAGTGTAGGGACAGGGGGCTATTCTGGAAACACCATATATTTT. Amino acid sequence: CASSVGTGGYSGNTIYF.

The chain carries TRBV27 and TRBJ2-7; TRBD2 matches at 11 bases. This CDR3 has 14 residues. Trimming at V came to 5 bases and at J to 7 bases, leaving 7 bases not matched to a gene. Germline V CDR1 and CDR2: MNHEY, SMNVEV (reference sequence). The CDR3 is CASSPGTSGTEQYF. CDR3 sequence (DNA): TGTGCCAGCAGTCCCGGGACTAGCGGAACGGAGCAGTACTTC.

The V gene is TRBV19, the J gene TRBJ2-7; possible D gene TRBD2, 5 bases. Germline V CDR1 and CDR2: LNHDA, SQIVND (reference sequence). The V gene lost 3 bases and the J gene lost 2 bases, with 11 bases spanning the gap. This CDR3 contains 14 residues. Written as DNA, the CDR3 is TGTGCCAGTAGTATGGGTAGCGTGGCCTACGAGCAGTACTTC. Protein: CASSMGSVAYEQYF.